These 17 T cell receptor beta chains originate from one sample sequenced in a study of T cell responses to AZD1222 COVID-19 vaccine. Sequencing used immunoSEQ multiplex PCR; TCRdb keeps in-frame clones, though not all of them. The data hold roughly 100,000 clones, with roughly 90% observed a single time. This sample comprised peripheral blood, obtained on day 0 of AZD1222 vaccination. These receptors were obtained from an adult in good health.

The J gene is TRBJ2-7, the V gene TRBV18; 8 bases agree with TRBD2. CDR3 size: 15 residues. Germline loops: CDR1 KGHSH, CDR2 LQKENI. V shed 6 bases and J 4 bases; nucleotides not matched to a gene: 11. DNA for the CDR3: TGTGCCAGCTCCAAACCCGGGACTAGTAAATACGAGCAGTACTTC. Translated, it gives CASSKPGTSKYEQYF.

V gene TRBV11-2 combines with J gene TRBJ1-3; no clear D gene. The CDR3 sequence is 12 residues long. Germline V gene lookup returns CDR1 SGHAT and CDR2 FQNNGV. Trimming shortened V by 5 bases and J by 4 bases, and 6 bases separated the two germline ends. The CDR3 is CASSRSGNTIYF. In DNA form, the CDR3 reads TGTGCCAGCAGCAGGTCCGGAAACACCATATATTTT. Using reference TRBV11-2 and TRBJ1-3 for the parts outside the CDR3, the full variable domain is EAGVAQSPRYKIIEKRQSVAFWCNPISGHATLYWYQQILGQGPKLLIQFQNNGVVDDSQLPKDRFSAERLKGVDSTLKIQPAKLEDSAVYLCASSRSGNTIYFGEGSWLTVV.

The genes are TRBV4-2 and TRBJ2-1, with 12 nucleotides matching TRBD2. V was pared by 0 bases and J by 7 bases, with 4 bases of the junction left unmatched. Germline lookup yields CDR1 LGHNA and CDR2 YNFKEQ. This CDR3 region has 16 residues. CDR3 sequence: CASSQDLAGGTNEQFF. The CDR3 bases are TGTGCCAGCAGCCAAGACCTAGCGGGAGGGACGAATGAGCAGTTCTTC.

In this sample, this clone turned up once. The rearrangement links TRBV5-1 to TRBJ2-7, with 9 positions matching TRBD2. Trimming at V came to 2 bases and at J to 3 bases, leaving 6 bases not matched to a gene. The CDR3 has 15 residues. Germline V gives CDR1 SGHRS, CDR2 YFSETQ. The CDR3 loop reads CASSFVAGGLYEQYF. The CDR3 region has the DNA TGCGCCAGCAGCTTCGTCGCGGGAGGGCTCTACGAGCAGTACTTC.

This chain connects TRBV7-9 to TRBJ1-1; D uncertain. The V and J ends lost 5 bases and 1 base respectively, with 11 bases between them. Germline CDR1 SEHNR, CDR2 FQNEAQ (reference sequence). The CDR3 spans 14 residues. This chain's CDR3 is CASSPQSENTEAFF. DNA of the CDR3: TGTGCCAGCAGCCCCCAAAGCGAGAACACTGAAGCTTTCTTT.

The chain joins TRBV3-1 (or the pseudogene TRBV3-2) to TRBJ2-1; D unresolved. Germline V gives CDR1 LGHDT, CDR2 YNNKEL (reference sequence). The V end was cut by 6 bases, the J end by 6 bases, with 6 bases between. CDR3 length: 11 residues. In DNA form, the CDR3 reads TGTGCCAGCAGACAGTCCAATGAGCAGTTCTTC. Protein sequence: CASRQSNEQFF.

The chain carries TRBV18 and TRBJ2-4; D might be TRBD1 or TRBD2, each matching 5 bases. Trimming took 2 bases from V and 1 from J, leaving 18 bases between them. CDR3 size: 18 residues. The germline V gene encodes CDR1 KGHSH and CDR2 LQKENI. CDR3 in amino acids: CASSPTGPSGVAKNIQYF. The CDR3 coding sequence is TGTGCCAGCTCACCAACGGGACCCTCTGGGGTTGCCAAAAACATTCAGTACTTC.

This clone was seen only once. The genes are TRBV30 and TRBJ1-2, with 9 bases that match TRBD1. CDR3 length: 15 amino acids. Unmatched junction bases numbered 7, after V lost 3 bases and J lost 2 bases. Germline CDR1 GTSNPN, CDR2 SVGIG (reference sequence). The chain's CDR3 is CAWSQPGQGNYGYTF. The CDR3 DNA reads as TGTGCCTGGAGCCAGCCCGGACAGGGGAACTATGGCTACACCTTC.

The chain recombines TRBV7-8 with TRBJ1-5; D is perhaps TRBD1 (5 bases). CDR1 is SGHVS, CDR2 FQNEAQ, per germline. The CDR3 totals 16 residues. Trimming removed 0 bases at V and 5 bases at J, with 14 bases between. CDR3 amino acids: CASSLAHRGGDQPQHF. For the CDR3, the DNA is TGTGCCAGCAGCTTAGCCCACCGGGGGGGTGATCAGCCCCAGCATTTT.

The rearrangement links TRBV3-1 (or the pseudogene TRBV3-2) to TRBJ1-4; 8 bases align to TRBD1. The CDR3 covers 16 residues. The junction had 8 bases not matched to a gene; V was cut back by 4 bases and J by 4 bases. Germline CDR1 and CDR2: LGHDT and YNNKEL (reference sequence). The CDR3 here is CASSRRGTGGNEKLFF. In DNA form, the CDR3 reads TGTGCCAGCAGCCGGAGGGGTACAGGGGGTAATGAAAAACTGTTTTTT.

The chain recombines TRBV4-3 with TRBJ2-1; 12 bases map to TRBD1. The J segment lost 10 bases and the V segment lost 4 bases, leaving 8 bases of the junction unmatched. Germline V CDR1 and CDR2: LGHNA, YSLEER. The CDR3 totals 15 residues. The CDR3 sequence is CASSLYSGTGGEQFF. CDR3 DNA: TGCGCCAGCAGCCTTTACTCCGGGACAGGGGGCGAGCAGTTCTTC.

The CDR3 nucleotides are TGTGCCAGCATCCTCGCGGGGGGAGCCGGGGGGACCCAGTACTTC. It specifies CASILAGGAGGTQYF. V gene TRBV6-6 combines with J gene TRBJ2-5; 8 positions match TRBD2. The CDR3 extends over 15 amino acids. Germline V gives CDR1 MNHNY, CDR2 SVGAGI (reference sequence). V lost 7 bases and J lost 7; bases outside the gene matches: 14.

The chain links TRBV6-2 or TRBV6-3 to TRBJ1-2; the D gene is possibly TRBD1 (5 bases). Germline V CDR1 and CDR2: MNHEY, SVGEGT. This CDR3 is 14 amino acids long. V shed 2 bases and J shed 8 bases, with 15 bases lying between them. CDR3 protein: CASSYAAGFGGYTF. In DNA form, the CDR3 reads TGTGCCAGCAGTTACGCAGCAGGGTTCGGCGGCTACACCTTC.

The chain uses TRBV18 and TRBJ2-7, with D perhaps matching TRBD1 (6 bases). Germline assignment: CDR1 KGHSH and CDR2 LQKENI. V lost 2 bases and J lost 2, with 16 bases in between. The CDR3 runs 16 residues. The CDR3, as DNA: TGTGCCAGCTCACCAAGTTCCAGGGGAAGCCCCTACGAGCAGTACTTC. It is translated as CASSPSSRGSPYEQYF.

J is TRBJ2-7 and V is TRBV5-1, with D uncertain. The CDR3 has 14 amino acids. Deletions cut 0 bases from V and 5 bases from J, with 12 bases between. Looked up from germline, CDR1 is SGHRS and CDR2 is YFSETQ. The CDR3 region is CASSLGPSSDEQYF. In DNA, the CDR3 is TGCGCCAGCAGCTTGGGTCCGAGCAGCGACGAGCAGTACTTC.

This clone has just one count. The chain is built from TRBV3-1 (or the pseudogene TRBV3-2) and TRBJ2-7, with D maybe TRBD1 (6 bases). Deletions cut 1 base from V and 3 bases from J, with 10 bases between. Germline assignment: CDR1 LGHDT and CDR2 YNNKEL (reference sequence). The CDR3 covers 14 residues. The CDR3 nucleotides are TGTGCCAGCAGCCAAGGGGACACCTACTACGAGCAGTACTTC. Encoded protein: CASSQGDTYYEQYF.

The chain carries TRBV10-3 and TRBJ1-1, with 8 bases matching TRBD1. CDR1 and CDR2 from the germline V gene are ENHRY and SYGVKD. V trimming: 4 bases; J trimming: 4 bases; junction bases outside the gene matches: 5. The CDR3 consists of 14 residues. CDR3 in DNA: TGTGCCATCAGTGCCACAGGGGGTTCCACTGAAGCTTTCTTT. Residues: CAISATGGSTEAFF.